The T cell receptor (beta chain) under discussion was sequenced for a study of blood T cell repertoires in COVID-19. Study details: Material from acute and convalescent COVID-19 was sourced from the United States, Italy and Spain. Sources were T cells, B-cell-depleted T cells, or PBMCs; the material itself was cDNA or gDNA.

In the authors' workflow: Cell counts per sample came from amplifying reference gene primers. Repertoires were generated with immunoSEQ multiplex PCR, while TCRdb's copy carries only in-frame clones and drops some. The V and J calls and clone size come from that table; D and trimming were worked out from the DNA. The sample records about 46,000 clones, around 83% being singletons. The TCR originated in a woman of 80 years or more with acute or convalescent COVID-19. The sequenced material came from peripheral blood.

The CDR3 DNA is TGTGCCACCCGGGACAGGGCTTTGAATAATCAGCCCCAGCATTTT. Translation gives CATRDRALNNQPQHF. This chain uses TRBV6-5 with TRBJ1-5; 9 nucleotides match TRBD1. The V and J ends lost 10 bases and 4 bases, in that order; junction bases with no gene match: 11. CDR3 length: 15 residues. CDR1 is MNHEY, CDR2 SVGAGI, per germline.